Presented here are 27 T cell receptor beta chains from one specimen sequenced in a study of blood T cell repertoires in COVID-19. The assay was immunoSEQ multiplex PCR, and TCRdb's table has in-frame clones only and misses some. The data show about 93,000 clones, just under 80% seen once. The sequencing input was peripheral blood. These TCRs come from a human donor in a cohort sampled during active COVID-19.

V is TRBV5-1 and J is TRBJ2-7, with a weak D call TRBD1 (6 bases). V lost 0 bases, J lost 0 bases, and 10 bases lay in between. In germline, CDR1 is SGHRS, CDR2 YFSETQ. This CDR3 spans 15 amino acids. The CDR3 coding sequence is TGCGCCAGCAGCTTGGGGGACACCCTCTCCTACGAGCAGTACTTC. Translating gives CASSLGDTLSYEQYF.

The CDR3 nucleotides are TGTGCCAGCAGTACCAGGGTGACAGCTTTCTTT. It codes for CASSTRVTAFF. The rearrangement links TRBV2 to TRBJ1-1; D perhaps matches TRBD1 (5 bases). V lost 5 bases to trimming and J lost 10 bases, with 11 bases between them. Germline CDR1 is SNHLY and CDR2 is FYNNEI. CDR3 length: 11 residues.

In this sample, this clone turned up many times. V is TRBV9 and J is TRBJ2-1; 10 bases fit TRBD1. Per the germline V gene, CDR1 is SGDLS and CDR2 is YYNGEE. V lost 4 bases and J lost 6; bases outside the gene matches: 7. CDR3 size: 15 residues. The CDR3 loop reads CASSTEGQGFNEQFF. CDR3 nucleotides: TGTGCCAGCAGCACAGAGGGACAGGGGTTCAATGAGCAGTTCTTC.

The genes are TRBV7-2 and TRBJ2-2, with TRBD2 identical over 9 bases. Germline V gives CDR1 SGHTA, CDR2 FQGNSA. J was trimmed by 4 bases and V by 5 bases; bases with no gene match: 5. The CDR3 is 15 amino acids. CDR3: CASSPLRGGTGELFF. The CDR3 DNA follows: TGTGCCAGCAGCCCTTTGCGGGGGGGCACCGGGGAGCTGTTTTTT.

This CDR3 reads CASSLRQAGSAGELFF. The CDR3, as DNA: TGTGCCAGCAGCTTGCGCCAGGCGGGATCGGCCGGGGAGCTGTTTTTT. This chain connects TRBV7-3 to TRBJ2-2; D is perhaps TRBD2 (6 bases). This CDR3 has 16 residues. Germline assignment: CDR1 SGHTA and CDR2 FQGTGA. V lost 3 bases and J 6 bases, leaving 17 bases between the germline ends.

The V gene is TRBV28, the J gene TRBJ2-7; unclear D gene. CDR3 size: 11 residues. Trimming removed 3 bases from V and 4 bases from J, with 4 bases in between. Germline V gene sequence: CDR1 MDHEN, CDR2 SYDVKM. This chain's CDR3 is CASSFQYEQYF. CDR3 DNA sequence: TGTGCCAGCAGTTTTCAGTACGAGCAGTACTTC.

V usage is TRBV3-1 (or the pseudogene TRBV3-2) and J usage is TRBJ1-4; 9 nucleotides align to TRBD1. CDR1 LGHDT and CDR2 YNNKEL come from the germline V gene (reference sequence). The CDR3 has 19 residues. Trimming removed 5 bases from V and 13 bases from J; junction bases left unmatched: 26. The chain's CDR3 is CASSWWVVWGTGRVLGLFF. CDR3 nucleotides: TGTGCCAGCAGCTGGTGGGTGGTTTGGGGGACAGGGAGAGTTTTAGGACTGTTTTTT.

The chain uses TRBV6-5 and TRBJ2-1; 13 nucleotides line up with TRBD2. Germline CDR1 MNHEY, CDR2 SVGAGI. This CDR3 region has 13 residues. V dropped 5 bases and J dropped 12; count of bases not matched to a gene: 4. The CDR3 protein is CASSRTSGGVQFF. CDR3 DNA: TGTGCCAGCAGTCGGACTAGCGGGGGAGTGCAGTTCTTC.

With respect to this clone: One junction end does not reproduce the germline sequence, and a read error may be involved. The chain joins TRBV30 to TRBJ1-1; the match to TRBD1 covers 7 bases. From germline, CDR1 is GTSNPN and CDR2 SVGIG (reference sequence). The length of the CDR3 is 13 residues. The CDR3 region has the DNA TGTGCCTCGAGTAGGGGGCAGAGGGCTGAAGCTTTCTTT. Protein: CASSRGQRAEAFF.

The rearrangement uses TRBV2 and TRBJ2-2; TRBD2 is a possible D gene (6 bases). Germline CDR1 and CDR2: SNHLY and FYNNEI. V was clipped by 8 bases and J by 4 bases, with 17 bases between them. There are 15 residues in the CDR3. The CDR3 loop is CASRGDSAGTGELFF. The DNA for the CDR3 is TGTGCCAGCCGCGGGGATAGCGCGGGCACCGGGGAGCTGTTTTTT.

The chain couples TRBV7-3 to TRBJ1-1, with a tentative D call TRBD1 (6 bases). The V gene's germline CDR1 is SGHTA and CDR2 FQGTGA. V was trimmed by 5 bases and J by 6 bases, leaving 19 bases between them. This CDR3 is built from 15 residues. CDR3: CASSPGVTRGSEAFF. The CDR3 DNA is TGTGCCAGCAGCCCCGGGGTGACCAGGGGTTCTGAAGCTTTCTTT.

This chain joins TRBV7-9 and TRBJ2-1; possibly TRBD2 for D (5 bases). The CDR3 length is 15 residues. Germline V gene sequence: CDR1 SEHNR, CDR2 FQNEAQ (reference sequence). Trimming pared 6 bases from V and 2 bases from J, leaving 14 bases between. CDR3 sequence reads: CASSPLDRAYNEQFF. Written as DNA, the CDR3 is TGTGCCAGCAGTCCACTAGATAGAGCCTACAATGAGCAGTTCTTC.

The chain uses TRBV6-4 and TRBJ1-3; no reliable D call. Per the germline V gene, CDR1 is MRHNA and CDR2 is SNTAGT. V lost 10 bases and J lost 0, with 13 bases in between. The CDR3 spans 14 residues. CDR3 region: CAKRGRVSGNTIYF. CDR3 sequence (DNA): TGTGCCAAGAGAGGGCGAGTCTCTGGAAACACCATATATTTT.

This chain uses TRBV6-6 with TRBJ2-5; D may be TRBD2 (5 bases). The germline V gene has CDR1 MNHNY and CDR2 SVGAGI (reference sequence). The CDR3 consists of 14 residues. The germline V and J ends were trimmed by 5 bases and 3 bases, with 13 bases remaining between them. This chain's CDR3 is CASSRHMEEETQYF. As DNA, the CDR3 is TGTGCCAGCAGTCGACATATGGAGGAAGAGACCCAGTACTTC.

This chain uses TRBV10-3 with TRBJ2-1; 7 bases line up with TRBD2. V lost 8 bases to trimming and J lost 6 bases; unmatched junction nucleotides: 4. CDR3 length: 12 residues. Germline CDR1 reads ENHRY; CDR2 reads SYGVKD. The CDR3 spells CAIQGGSNEQFF. CDR3 DNA: TGTGCCATCCAGGGCGGGAGCAATGAGCAGTTCTTC.

This sequence joins TRBV4-1 and TRBJ1-2, with 9 bases lining up with TRBD1. Unmatched junction bases numbered 10, after V lost 3 bases and J lost 5 bases. Looked up from germline, CDR1 is MGHRA and CDR2 is YSYEKL. This CDR3 has 16 amino acids. CDR3 sequence reads: CASSQSGQGDGYGYTF. In DNA form, the CDR3 reads TGCGCCAGCAGCCAGTCGGGACAGGGCGATGGGTATGGCTACACCTTC.

The chain has TRBV5-8 and TRBJ2-1, with 9 bases fitting TRBD2. In germline, CDR1 is SGHTS, CDR2 YDEGEE. V lost 3 bases and J lost 2; bases outside the gene matches: 6. CDR3 length equals 16 residues. The CDR3 here is CASSSRTSETYNEQFF. CDR3 nucleotide sequence: TGTGCCAGCAGCTCACGGACTAGCGAAACCTACAATGAGCAGTTCTTC.

The chain is built from TRBV7-2 and TRBJ2-1; 7 bases are shared with TRBD2. The CDR3 consists of 17 residues. The ends lost 1 base at V and 7 bases at J; junction bases unmatched: 13. Germline CDR1 SGHTA, CDR2 FQGNSA. Here the CDR3 reads CASSLGGRASVWNEQFF. The CDR3 nucleotides read TGTGCCAGCAGCTTAGGAGGGAGGGCCTCGGTTTGGAATGAGCAGTTCTTC.

The V gene is TRBV6-1, the J gene TRBJ2-7, with unresolved D. Germline V CDR1 and CDR2: MNHNS, SASEGT. This CDR3 has 12 residues. V was clipped by 1 base and J by 4 bases, with 5 bases between them. This chain's CDR3 is CASSEGAYEQYF. CDR3 sequence (DNA): TGTGCCAGCAGTGAAGGGGCATACGAGCAGTACTTC.

The chain recombines TRBV7-8 with TRBJ1-1; perhaps TRBD1 as D (6 bases). Germline values: CDR1 SGHVS, CDR2 FQNEAQ. The CDR3 loop spans 14 amino acids. Trimming shortened V by 5 bases and J by 3 bases, and 13 bases separated the two germline ends. CDR3 nucleotide sequence: TGTGCCAGCAGCATCCTAGGGGGATACACTGAAGCTTTCTTT. The encoded protein is CASSILGGYTEAFF.

The chain is built from TRBV28 and TRBJ1-2; D gene uncertain. The germline V gene has CDR1 MDHEN and CDR2 SYDVKM. This CDR3 contains 14 residues. Trimming shortened V by 3 bases and J by 2 bases, and 10 bases separated the two germline ends. DNA of the CDR3: TGTGCCAGCAGTTTCGTACAGAGAAACTATGGCTACACCTTC. Residues: CASSFVQRNYGYTF.

The chain employs TRBV11-1 and TRBJ2-6; D unresolved. V lost 4 bases and J lost 0, with 7 bases in between. The CDR3 spans 15 residues. The germline V gene encodes CDR1 SGHAT and CDR2 FQDESV (reference sequence). The CDR3 coding sequence is TGTGCCAGCAGCTCCTCAGACTCTGGGGCCAACGTCCTGACTTTC. Residues: CASSSSDSGANVLTF. Drawing the rest from reference TRBV11-1 and TRBJ2-6, the complete variable domain is EAEVAQSPRYKITEKSQAVAFWCDPISGHATLYWYRQILGQGPELLVQFQDESVVDDSQLPKDRFSAERLKGVDSTLKIQPAELGDSAMYLCASSSSDSGANVLTFGAGSRLTVL.

The rearrangement uses TRBV15 and TRBJ1-5; D unclear. V was shortened by 8 bases and J by 3 bases, with 14 bases between the two germline ends. The CDR3 runs 14 residues. The V gene's germline CDR1 is LNHNV and CDR2 YYDKDF (reference sequence). The chain's CDR3 is CATAGTAYNQPQHF. DNA of the CDR3: TGTGCCACCGCCGGAACAGCCTACAATCAGCCCCAGCATTTT. Filled out from reference TRBV15 and TRBJ1-5, the complete variable domain reads DAMVIQNPRYQVTQFGKPVTLSCSQTLNHNVMYWYQQKSSQAPKLLFHYYDKDFNNEADTPDNFQSRRPNTSFCFLDIRSPGLGDTAMYLCATAGTAYNQPQHFGDGTRLSIL.

CDR3 sequence: CASRPGQGDYGYTF. For the CDR3, the DNA is TGTGCCAGCCGTCCGGGACAGGGGGACTATGGCTACACCTTC. The chain joins TRBV6-4 to TRBJ1-2; 11 bases align to TRBD1. Trimming removed 8 bases from V and 3 bases from J; junction bases left unmatched: 5. This CDR3 comprises 14 residues. CDR1 is MRHNA, CDR2 SNTAGT, per germline.

In its sample, this clone was seen a few times. V gene TRBV7-8 combines with J gene TRBJ1-1; D might be TRBD1 (5 bases). The CDR3 totals 17 residues. From germline, CDR1 is SGHVS and CDR2 FQNEAQ. V lost 1 base to trimming and J lost 4 bases, with 19 bases between them. CDR3 residues: CASSLVGGNLVGTEAFF. As DNA, the CDR3 is TGTGCCAGCAGCTTAGTTGGGGGGAATTTGGTTGGCACTGAAGCTTTCTTT.

This rearrangement joins TRBV2 to TRBJ1-2, with TRBD1 matching 8 bases. Germline V CDR1 and CDR2: SNHLY, FYNNEI. V was clipped by 6 bases and J by 4 bases; unmatched bases: 10. This CDR3 is 15 amino acids long. This CDR3 is CASRGDRPMAYGYTF. The CDR3 DNA sequence: TGTGCCAGCAGGGGGGACAGGCCTATGGCCTATGGCTACACCTTC.

This clone came up a few times. This chain joins TRBV2 and TRBJ1-2; D ambiguous. The germline V gene encodes CDR1 SNHLY and CDR2 FYNNEI. The CDR3 sequence is 14 residues long. V lost 1 base and J lost 4, with 10 bases in between. The CDR3 DNA sequence: TGTGCCAGCAGTGAAGAGTACAGACCCTATGGCTACACCTTC. It encodes CASSEEYRPYGYTF.